The 22 T cell receptor beta chains presented below share a single source sample, sequenced in a study of blood T cell repertoires in COVID-19. Clones were sequenced by immunoSEQ multiplex PCR, and TCRdb holds only the in-frame ones, with some missing. The sample holds about 160,000 clones, around 77% seen once. Sequencing was carried out using peripheral blood. The receptors derive from a man in his 70s with acute or convalescent COVID-19.

The J gene is TRBJ1-1, the V gene TRBV6-5; 7 nucleotides line up with TRBD1. Germline lookup yields CDR1 MNHEY and CDR2 SVGAGI. Trimming took 5 bases from V and 6 from J; bases not matched to a gene: 12. This CDR3 has 15 residues. The CDR3 DNA is TGTGCCAGCAGTCGCAGGGGGTCTCGGAGGGCTGAAGCTTTCTTT. Translation gives CASSRRGSRRAEAFF.

The CDR3 region has the DNA TGCAGCGTTGAAGCGGGGTACGAGCAGTACTTC. It specifies CSVEAGYEQYF. The chain has TRBV29-1 and TRBJ2-7, with D maybe TRBD2 (5 bases). The CDR3 totals 11 residues. Germline lookup yields CDR1 SQVTM and CDR2 ANQGSEA. The V and J ends lost 1 base and 4 bases respectively, with 5 bases between them.

V and J are TRBV25-1 and TRBJ1-2; D remains ambiguous. This CDR3 is built from 12 residues. V lost 5 bases to trimming and J lost 1 base, with 5 bases between them. Looked up from germline, CDR1 is MGHDK and CDR2 is SYGVNS. Here the CDR3 reads CASSSVNYGYTF. In DNA form, the CDR3 reads TGTGCCAGCAGTTCTGTTAACTATGGCTACACCTTC.

The rearrangement links TRBV27 to TRBJ2-7; D not certain. Trimming left V 5 bases short and J 6 bases short, with 11 bases between. CDR3 length: 12 amino acids. Germline V gives CDR1 MNHEY, CDR2 SMNVEV (reference sequence). The CDR3 protein is CASSQLMGEQYF. For the CDR3, the DNA is TGTGCCAGCAGTCAACTAATGGGCGAGCAGTACTTC.

This clone was recorded once. The chain couples TRBV19 to TRBJ1-4; perhaps TRBD1 as D (6 bases). The CDR3 spans 14 residues. The germline V gene has CDR1 LNHDA and CDR2 SQIVND (reference sequence). The V and J ends lost 2 bases and 7 bases respectively, with 11 bases between them. The CDR3 loop is CASSIWQGFEKLFF. CDR3 DNA: TGTGCCAGTAGTATATGGCAGGGGTTTGAAAAACTGTTTTTT.

This clone was detected only a few times. The CDR3 sequence: CASSLGHRGTNTGELFF. The CDR3 nucleotides read TGTGCCAGCAGCTTAGGGCATCGCGGGACGAACACCGGGGAGCTGTTTTTT. The chain combines TRBV7-2 with TRBJ2-2; a weak D match, TRBD2 (6 bases). Trimming removed 1 base from V and 0 bases from J, with 12 bases in between. Germline CDR1 reads SGHTA; CDR2 reads FQGNSA. The CDR3 spans 17 residues.

This clone showed up just once. The V gene is TRBV5-1, the J gene TRBJ1-4; 8 bases are shared with TRBD1. Losses at the gene ends were 0 bases for V and 7 bases for J; bases not matched to a gene: 5. The CDR3 contains 15 residues. Germline loops: CDR1 SGHRS, CDR2 YFSETQ. CDR3 DNA: TGCGCCAGCAGCTTGGATCCAGGGGGCGGTGAAAAACTGTTTTTT. The encoded protein is CASSLDPGGGEKLFF.

This rearrangement joins TRBV19 to TRBJ2-3; TRBD2 matches 9 bases. V was clipped by 3 bases and J by 3 bases; unmatched bases: 1. Germline lookup yields CDR1 LNHDA and CDR2 SQIVND (reference sequence). CDR3 length: 14 residues. CDR3 in DNA: TGTGCCAGTAGTATTCTAGCGGGAACAGATACGCAGTATTTT. Its translation is CASSILAGTDTQYF.

The V call is TRBV9, the J call TRBJ2-1; 14 bases are shared with TRBD2. Trimming cost V 0 bases and J 7 bases; bases outside gene matches: 3. Germline V lookup: CDR1 SGDLS, CDR2 YYNGEE. CDR3 size: 16 residues. In nucleotides, the CDR3 is TGTGCCAGCAGCGTAGGGAGGACTAGCGGGAGGAATGAGCAGTTCTTC. Translation: CASSVGRTSGRNEQFF. Full variable domain (missing parts from reference TRBV9 and TRBJ2-1): DSGVTQTPKHLITATGQRVTLRCSPRSGDLSVYWYQQSLDQGLQFLIQYYNGEERAKGNILERFSAQQFPDLHSELNLSSLELGDSALYFCASSVGRTSGRNEQFFGPGTRLTVL.

The gene calls are TRBV6-2 or TRBV6-3 and TRBJ2-7; D is ambiguous. Trimming removed 5 bases at V and 3 bases at J, with 8 bases between. The germline gives CDR1 MNHEY, CDR2 SVGEGT. The CDR3 totals 12 residues. The CDR3 DNA sequence: TGTGCCAGCAGTCAAGCTTACTACGAGCAGTACTTC. It specifies CASSQAYYEQYF.

The chain links TRBV5-8 to TRBJ1-1, with TRBD1 as a possible D gene (5 bases). Trimming took off 2 bases at V and 8 bases at J, with 7 bases between the two ends. Germline CDR1 and CDR2: SGHTS and YDEGEE. CDR3 length: 11 residues. The DNA of the CDR3 is TGTGCCAGCAGCTTTCACAGGGAAGCTTTCTTT. Protein sequence: CASSFHREAFF.

This chain uses TRBV2 with TRBJ1-2; D call uncertain. In germline, CDR1 is SNHLY, CDR2 FYNNEI. The CDR3 has 14 amino acids. The germline V and J ends were trimmed by 6 bases and 4 bases, with 15 bases remaining between them. CDR3 sequence (DNA): TGTGCCAGCAGCTCTGACCCTCGGGGCTATGGCTACACCTTC. As protein: CASSSDPRGYGYTF. Variable domain in full (rest from reference TRBV2 and TRBJ1-2): EPEVTQTPSHQVTQMGQEVILRCVPISNHLYFYWYRQILGQKVEFLVSFYNNEISEKSEIFDDQFSVERPDGSNFTLKIRSTKLEDSAMYFCASSSDPRGYGYTFGSGTRLTVV.

The chain is built from TRBV13 and TRBJ2-7, with 13 bases matching TRBD2. The CDR3 covers 15 residues. With 8 bases clipped from V and 7 bases from J, the junction kept 11 bases outside the gene matches. The V gene's germline CDR1 is PRHDT and CDR2 FYEKMQ (reference sequence). The CDR3 is CASLLAGGPHAEQYF. CDR3 coding DNA: TGTGCCAGCTTACTAGCGGGAGGGCCCCACGCGGAGCAGTACTTC. Combining the CDR3 with reference TRBV13 and TRBJ2-7 gives the whole variable domain AAGVIQSPRHLIKEKRETATLKCYPIPRHDTVYWYQQGPGQDPQFLISFYEKMQSDKGSIPDRFSAQQFSDYHSELNMSSLELGDSALYFCASLLAGGPHAEQYFGPGTRLTVT.

The chain is built from TRBV7-2 and TRBJ1-2, with unresolved D. The V end was cut by 5 bases, the J end by 4 bases, with 11 bases between. The CDR3 has 13 residues. The germline V gene has CDR1 SGHTA and CDR2 FQGNSA. CDR3 DNA sequence: TGTGCCAGCAGCCAAGGTCGGGTCTATGGCTACACCTTC. Amino acid sequence: CASSQGRVYGYTF.

The J gene is TRBJ2-3, the V gene TRBV6-5; maybe TRBD2 (5 bases). V dropped 7 bases and J dropped 0 bases, with 11 bases sitting between them. CDR1 and CDR2 from the germline V gene are MNHEY and SVGAGI. The CDR3 is 14 amino acids. DNA of the CDR3: TGTGCCAGCAAAGAAGGCGGGAGCACAGATACGCAGTATTTT. Amino acid sequence: CASKEGGSTDTQYF.

The V call is TRBV4-3, the J call TRBJ2-2; TRBD2 aligns across 11 bases. Looked up from germline, CDR1 is LGHNA and CDR2 is YSLEER. The ends lost 4 bases at V and 4 bases at J; junction bases unmatched: 8. The CDR3 covers 17 residues. The CDR3 loop is CASSLAGGPGGTGELFF. The CDR3 DNA follows: TGCGCCAGCAGCCTAGCGGGAGGGCCGGGGGGCACCGGGGAGCTGTTTTTT.

The rearrangement joins TRBV10-3 to TRBJ1-1; TRBD1 might be the D (6 bases). The CDR3 loop spans 16 amino acids. CDR1 ENHRY and CDR2 SYGVKD come from the germline V gene. Trimming pared 3 bases from V and 1 base from J, leaving 15 bases between. The CDR3 DNA is TGTGCCATCAGTGACCCAAGGGGACACCCGAACACTGAAGCTTTCTTT. It specifies CAISDPRGHPNTEAFF.

This chain connects TRBV27 to TRBJ1-2, with D possibly being TRBD1 (5 bases). The germline V gene has CDR1 MNHEY and CDR2 SMNVEV (reference sequence). This CDR3 region has 16 residues. V shed 6 bases and J shed 1 base, with 18 bases lying between them. The CDR3 coding sequence is TGTGCCAGCAGCAGGGACTTCTCCTACTTTAACTATGGCTACACCTTC. Translated: CASSRDFSYFNYGYTF.

This chain joins TRBV27 and TRBJ2-1, with TRBD2 matching over 12 bases. The length of the CDR3 is 19 residues. CDR1 and CDR2 (germline): MNHEY, SMNVEV (reference sequence). V was pared by 5 bases and J by 4 bases, with 15 bases of the junction left unmatched. CDR3 sequence (DNA): TGTGCCAGCAGTGCTCCGGCTAGCGGGAGGGCCCTCCCGTACAATGAGCAGTTCTTC. Translation gives CASSAPASGRALPYNEQFF.

This clone was observed a single time. V and J are TRBV25-1 and TRBJ1-5; D is unresolved. The CDR3 contains 14 residues. V was trimmed by 4 bases and J by 5 bases, leaving 12 bases between them. Germline CDR1 is MGHDK and CDR2 is SYGVNS. DNA for the CDR3: TGTGCCAGCAGTGTGGGTGTTGAGGATCAGCCCCAGCATTTT. Residues: CASSVGVEDQPQHF.

The J gene is TRBJ2-5, the V gene TRBV10-2, with 12 bases aligning to TRBD2. Trimming removed 8 bases from V and 5 bases from J; junction bases left unmatched: 6. Germline CDR1 reads WSHSY; CDR2 reads SAAADI. This CDR3 comprises 14 residues. Written as DNA, the CDR3 is TGCGCCAGCCAGACTAGCGGGGGACGGGAGACCCAGTACTTC. Amino acid sequence: CASQTSGGRETQYF.

The genes are TRBV9 and TRBJ1-6, with a possible D match to TRBD1 (6 bases). Germline CDR1 is SGDLS and CDR2 is YYNGEE. This CDR3 is 15 amino acids long. The V end lost 3 bases, the J end lost 6 bases, and 13 bases lay between the germline ends. CDR3 sequence: CASSELTGINSPLHF. CDR3 sequence (DNA): TGTGCCAGCAGCGAGCTGACAGGAATTAATTCACCCCTCCACTTT.